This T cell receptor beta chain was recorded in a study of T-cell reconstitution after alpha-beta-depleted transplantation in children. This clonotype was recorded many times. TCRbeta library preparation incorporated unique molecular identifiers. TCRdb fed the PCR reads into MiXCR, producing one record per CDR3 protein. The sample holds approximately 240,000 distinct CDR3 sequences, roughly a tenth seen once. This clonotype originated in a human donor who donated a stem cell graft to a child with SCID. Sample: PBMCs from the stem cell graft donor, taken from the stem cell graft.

CDR3 DNA: TGCGCCAGCAGCTTGGTCGGACAGGTGGTTGAAGCTTTCTTT. Protein product: CASSLVGQVVEAFF. The chain has TRBV5-1 and TRBJ1-1; 7 bases align to TRBD1. The CDR3 is 14 residues long. Germline V gene sequence: CDR1 SGHRS, CDR2 YFSETQ. Trimming at V came to 0 bases and at J to 7 bases, leaving 6 bases not matched to a gene.